This is a list of T cell receptor beta chains from one sample in a study of blood T cell repertoires in COVID-19. Data came from immunoSEQ multiplex PCR; TCRdb stores just in-frame clones and leaves some out. This sample has roughly 410,000 clones, with about 89% found just once. The sample was peripheral blood. The receptor source for this set is a man aged 35-49 years with acute or convalescent COVID-19. CDR3s include the opening cysteine and the closing phenylalanine or tryptophan. D genes are given only for firm matches. Only some rows state a clone size, as once, few, many or a class for expanded clones.

once,TRBJ1-1,TRBV3-1/TRBV3-2,TRBD1,TGTGCCAGCAGCCCGTCAGGGGGACCCACTGAAGCTTTCTTT,CASSPSGGPTEAFF
NA,TRBJ1-1,TRBV10-2,NA,TGCGCCAGCCGGGGGGGAGATGCTGAAGCTTTCTTT,CASRGGDAEAFF
once,TRBJ2-7,TRBV5-5,TRBD1,TGTGCCAGCAGCAGACAGGGGGCTAACGAGCAGTACTTC,CASSRQGANEQYF
NA,TRBJ2-3,TRBV6-5,TRBD2,TGTGCCAGCAGTCCTGGACTAGCGACGACAGATACGCAGTATTTT,CASSPGLATTDTQYF
NA,TRBJ1-3,TRBV19,TRBD1,TGTGCCAGTAGTATAGTTCGGACAGGGGACGGAAACACCATATATTTT,CASSIVRTGDGNTIYF
once,TRBJ2-6,TRBV28,NA,TGTGCCAGCAGTTTATTCCGATACCGGGCTGGGGCCAACGTCCTGACTTTC,CASSLFRYRAGANVLTF
few,TRBJ1-1,TRBV27,NA,TGTGCCAGCAGTTTCTTCGGGGGGGCGGGTTCAGCTTTCTTT,CASSFFGGAGSAFF
NA,TRBJ2-3,TRBV11-2,NA,TGTGCCAGCAGCTTAGAGGGGGGACTTTTGTCAGATACGCAGTATTTT,CASSLEGGLLSDTQYF
NA,TRBJ2-3,TRBV9,NA,TGTGCCAGCAGCGTGGACAGTCCTGGAGATACGCAGTATTTT,CASSVDSPGDTQYF
NA,TRBJ2-5,TRBV7-9,TRBD2,TGTGCCAGCAGCGCTAGCGGGCAAGAGACCCAGTACTTC,CASSASGQETQYF
NA,TRBJ1-2,TRBV30,TRBD1,TGTGCCTGGAGGCAGGCGGACAGGGGACTGGACGGCTACACCTTC,CAWRQADRGLDGYTF
NA,TRBJ2-2,TRBV2,TRBD1,TGTGCCAGCAGTGAAGTTACAGGGGGCCCGAGGACCGGGGAGCTGTTTTTT,CASSEVTGGPRTGELFF
NA,TRBJ2-7,TRBV11-2,TRBD2,TGTGCCAGCAGCTTAGTTTCGACTAGCGGGTCCTACGAGCAGTACTTC,CASSLVSTSGSYEQYF
NA,TRBJ2-2,TRBV3-1/TRBV3-2,TRBD2,TGTGCCAGCAGCCTGGGACTAGCGGGAGAGGGCACCGGGGAGCTGTTTTTT,CASSLGLAGEGTGELFF
once,TRBJ1-1,TRBV6-6,TRBD1,TGTGCCAGCAGTTATGGGACAGTGAACACTGAAGCTTTCTTT,CASSYGTVNTEAFF
NA,TRBJ1-1,TRBV5-4,NA,TGTGCCAGCAGCCCGTGGACCCAGAGGGCTGAAGCTTTCTTT,CASSPWTQRAEAFF
few,TRBJ1-6,TRBV11-1,NA,TGTGCCAGCAGCTTCCCTACAGTCGCCTCACCCCTCCACTTT,CASSFPTVASPLHF
NA,TRBJ2-5,TRBV5-6,NA,TGTGCCAGCAGCTACGGTGGAGAGACCCAGTACTTC,CASSYGGETQYF
few,TRBJ1-2,TRBV6-5,NA,TGTGCCAGCAGACCCCCCGGAGGTGGGTGGTGGGGCTACACCTTC,CASRPPGGGWWGYTF
NA,TRBJ1-6,TRBV29-1,NA,TGCAGCGTTAAACTGACAGGTTCTTCACCCCTCCACTTT,CSVKLTGSSPLHF
NA,TRBJ2-6,TRBV6-5,NA,TGTGCCAGCAGTTCTGCGCCGAGCTCTGGGGCCAACGTCCTGACTTTC,CASSSAPSSGANVLTF
NA,TRBJ1-5,TRBV10-3,TRBD1,TGTGCCATCAGTGAGGGGACAGTTAATCAGCCCCAGCATTTT,CAISEGTVNQPQHF
NA,TRBJ1-5,TRBV5-1,TRBD1,TGCGCCAGCAGCGAGACCGGGACAGCAAGCAATCAGCCCCAGCATTTT,CASSETGTASNQPQHF
NA,TRBJ1-1,TRBV4-1,TRBD1,TGCGCCAGCAGCCAAGGGACAGGCATGAACACTGAAGCTTTCTTT,CASSQGTGMNTEAFF
NA,TRBJ2-1,TRBV5-5,NA,TGTGCCAGCATACTAGCTCATGAGCAGTTCTTC,CASILAHEQFF
NA,TRBJ1-5,TRBV5-7,NA,TGTGCCACAAACCCCCAGGGCACCTCCTATCAGCCCCAGCATTTT,CATNPQGTSYQPQHF
NA,TRBJ1-3,TRBV28,NA,TGTGCCAGCAGTTTTCCCGGGAGCTCTGGAAACACCATATATTTT,CASSFPGSSGNTIYF
once,TRBJ2-7,TRBV28,NA,TGTGCCAGCACCGACATCAGCTCCTACGAGCAGTACTTC,CASTDISSYEQYF
NA,TRBJ2-3,TRBV15,TRBD1,TGTGCCACCAGCAGAGATTTAGGACAGGGGGCCACAGATACGCAGTATTTT,CATSRDLGQGATDTQYF
NA,TRBJ1-2,TRBV28,NA,TGTGCCAGCAGTAATGGCGGGAACTATGGCTACACCTTC,CASSNGGNYGYTF
few,TRBJ1-5,TRBV29-1,NA,TGCAGCGTTGCTGGGGAAGGGACAAAAGCCCAGCATTTT,CSVAGEGTKAQHF
NA,TRBJ2-7,TRBV5-1,TRBD2,TGCGCCAGCACCGGCACCCCGGGACTAGTTTTCTCCGAGCAGTACTTC,CASTGTPGLVFSEQYF
once,TRBJ2-2,TRBV3-1/TRBV3-2,NA,TGTGCCAGCAGCCAAGAGGGGGCGTCGAACACCGGGGAGCTGTTTTTT,CASSQEGASNTGELFF
NA,TRBJ1-5,TRBV7-2,NA,TGTGCCAGCAGCTTAGCCCCCTTCACAGGGAAGACTGGCAATCAGCCCCAGCATTTT,CASSLAPFTGKTGNQPQHF
NA,TRBJ2-1,TRBV27,NA,TGTGCCAGCAGTTTAAGGAGGTACAATGAGCAGTTCTTC,CASSLRRYNEQFF
once,TRBJ1-5,TRBV28,TRBD1,TGTGCCAGCAGTTACCGACAGGGGGGTCAGCCCCAGCATTTT,CASSYRQGGQPQHF
once,TRBJ2-1,TRBV11-3,TRBD2,TGTGCCAGCAGCTCCGGACTAGCGGGGCCCCTCGAGCAGTTCTTC,CASSSGLAGPLEQFF
NA,TRBJ1-2,TRBV19,NA,TGTGCCAGTAGTATGGGGAGCTTCCACTATGGCTACACCTTC,CASSMGSFHYGYTF
NA,TRBJ2-3,TRBV4-1,TRBD2,TGCGCCAGCAGCCAAGTTAAGCGGGAGTATACAGATACGCAGTATTTT,CASSQVKREYTDTQYF
NA,TRBJ1-1,TRBV10-3,NA,TGTGCCATCAGAGAATCGCAGGGGTTAAACACTGAAGCTTTCTTT,CAIRESQGLNTEAFF
NA,TRBJ1-5,TRBV6-6,NA,TGTGCCAGCGTCCTACAGGGCAGCAATCAGCCCCAGCATTTT,CASVLQGSNQPQHF
NA,TRBJ2-3,TRBV27,TRBD2,TGTGCCAGCAGTTTAGGGGCCCGCGGGGGGCGGACAGATACGCAGTATTTT,CASSLGARGGRTDTQYF
NA,TRBJ1-5,TRBV7-8,TRBD1,TGTGCCAGCAGCCCGACAGGGGGTTTGGGCAATCAGCCCCAGCATTTT,CASSPTGGLGNQPQHF